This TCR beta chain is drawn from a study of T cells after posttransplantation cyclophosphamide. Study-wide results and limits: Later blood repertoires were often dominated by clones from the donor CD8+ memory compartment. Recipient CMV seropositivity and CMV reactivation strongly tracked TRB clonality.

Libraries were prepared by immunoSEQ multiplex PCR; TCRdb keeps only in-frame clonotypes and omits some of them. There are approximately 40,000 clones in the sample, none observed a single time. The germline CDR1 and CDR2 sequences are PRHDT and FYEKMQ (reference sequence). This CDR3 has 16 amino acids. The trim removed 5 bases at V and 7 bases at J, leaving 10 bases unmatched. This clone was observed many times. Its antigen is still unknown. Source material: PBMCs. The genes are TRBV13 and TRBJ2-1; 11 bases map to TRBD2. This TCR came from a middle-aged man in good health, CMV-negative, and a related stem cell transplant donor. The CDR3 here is CASSPRLAGSWNEQFF. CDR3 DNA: TGTGCCAGCAGCCCCCGACTAGCGGGATCGTGGAATGAGCAGTTCTTC.